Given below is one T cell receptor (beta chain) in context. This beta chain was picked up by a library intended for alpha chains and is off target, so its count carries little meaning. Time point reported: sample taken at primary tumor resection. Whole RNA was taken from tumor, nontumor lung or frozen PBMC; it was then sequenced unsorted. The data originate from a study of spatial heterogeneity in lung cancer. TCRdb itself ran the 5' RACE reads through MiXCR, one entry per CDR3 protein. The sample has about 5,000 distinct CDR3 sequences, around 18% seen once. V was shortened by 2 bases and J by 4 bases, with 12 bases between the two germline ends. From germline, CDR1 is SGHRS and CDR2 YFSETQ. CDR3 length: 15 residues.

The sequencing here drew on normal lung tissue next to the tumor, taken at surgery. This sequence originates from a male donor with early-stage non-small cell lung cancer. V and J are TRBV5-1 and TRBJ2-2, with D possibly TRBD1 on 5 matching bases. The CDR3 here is CASSFQGVFTGELFF. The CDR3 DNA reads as TGCGCCAGCAGCTTCCAAGGGGTATTCACCGGGGAGCTGTTTTTT.